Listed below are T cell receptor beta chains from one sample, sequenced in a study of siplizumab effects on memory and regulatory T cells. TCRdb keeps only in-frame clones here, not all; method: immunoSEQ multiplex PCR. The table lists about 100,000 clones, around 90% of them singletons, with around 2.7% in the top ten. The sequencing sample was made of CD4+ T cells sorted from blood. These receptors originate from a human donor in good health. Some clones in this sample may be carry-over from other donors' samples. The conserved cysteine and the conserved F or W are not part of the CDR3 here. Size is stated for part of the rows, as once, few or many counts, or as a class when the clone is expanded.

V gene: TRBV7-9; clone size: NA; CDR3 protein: ASTEQGVRETQY
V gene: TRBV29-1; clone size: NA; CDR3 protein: SVTRQGTRNTEAF
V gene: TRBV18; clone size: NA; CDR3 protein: ASSPGTSSYNEQF
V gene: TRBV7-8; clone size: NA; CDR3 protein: ASSPGRSYEQY
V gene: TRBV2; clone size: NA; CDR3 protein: ASLFGGQGETQY
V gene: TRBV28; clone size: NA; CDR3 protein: ASSLFWTSGSRLDNEQF
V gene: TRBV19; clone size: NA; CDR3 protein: ASRMGQDHTEAF
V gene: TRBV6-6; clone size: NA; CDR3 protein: ASSYGRDSYNEQF
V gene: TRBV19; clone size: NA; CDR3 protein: ASSISGRGGSFYNEQF
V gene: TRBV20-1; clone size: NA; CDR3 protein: SPIYNEQF
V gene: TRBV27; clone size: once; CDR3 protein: ASSPSAAGGKRAYEQY
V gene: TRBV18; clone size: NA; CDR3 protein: ASSQDAGAEQF
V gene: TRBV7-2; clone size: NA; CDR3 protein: ASSSAPSGWEFSYEQY
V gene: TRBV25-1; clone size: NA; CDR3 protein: ASSGHLYEQY
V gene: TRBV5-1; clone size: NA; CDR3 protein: ASSLTGQGQETQY
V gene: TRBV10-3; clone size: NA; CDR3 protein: AISESNRPYGELF
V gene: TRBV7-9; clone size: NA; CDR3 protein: ASSLGGTSGSTDTQY
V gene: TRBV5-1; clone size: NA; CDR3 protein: ASSGGTSGRGEQY
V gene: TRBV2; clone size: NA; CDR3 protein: AGAPPRGTDTQY
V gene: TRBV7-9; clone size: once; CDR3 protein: ASSLDSGANVLT
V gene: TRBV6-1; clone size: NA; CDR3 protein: ASRPTGPNEQF
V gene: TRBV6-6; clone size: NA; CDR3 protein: ASSPEGVAEAF
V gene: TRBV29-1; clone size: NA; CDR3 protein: SVEEFVRALHNEQF
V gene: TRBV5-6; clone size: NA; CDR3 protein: ASSLEKVAYYNEQF
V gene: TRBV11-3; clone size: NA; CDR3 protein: ASSPDFYNEQF
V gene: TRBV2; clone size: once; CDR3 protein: ASMNGGAISSYNEQF
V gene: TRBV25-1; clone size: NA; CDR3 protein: ASRGNSAYNEQF
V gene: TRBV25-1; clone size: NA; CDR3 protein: ASSFTDGRGASPLH
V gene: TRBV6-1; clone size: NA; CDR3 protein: ASIDRGMTQH
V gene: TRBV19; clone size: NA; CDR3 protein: ASRPGTGESYEQY
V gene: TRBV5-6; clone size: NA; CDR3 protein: ASRPQGFGQETQY
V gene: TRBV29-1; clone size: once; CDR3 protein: SVGVQRNTEAF
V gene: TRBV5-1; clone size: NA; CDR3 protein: ASSLRRGGGGNTQY
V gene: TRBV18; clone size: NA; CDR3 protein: ASSRTSTDTQY
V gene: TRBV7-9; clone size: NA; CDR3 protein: ASSLVAGGTDTQY
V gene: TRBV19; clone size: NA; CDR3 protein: ASSKNVQTDTQY
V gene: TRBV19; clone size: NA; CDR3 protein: ASRPPLNTGELF
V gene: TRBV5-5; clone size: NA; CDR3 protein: ASSLLGLLGQQETQY
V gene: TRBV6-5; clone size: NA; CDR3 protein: ASSQFNRNTEAF
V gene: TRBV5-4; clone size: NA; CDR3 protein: ASSQSGSASYEQY
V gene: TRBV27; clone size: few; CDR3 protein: ASSLRRQGGFYEQY
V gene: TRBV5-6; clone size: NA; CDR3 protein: ASSSRTITGELF
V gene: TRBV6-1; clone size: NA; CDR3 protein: ASSEFLRGREREQF
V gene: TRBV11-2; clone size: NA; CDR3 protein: ASSLDKFPDTQY
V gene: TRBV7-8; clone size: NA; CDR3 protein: ASSSNPGARYEQY
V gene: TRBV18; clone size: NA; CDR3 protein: ASSPVARQGYSNQPQH
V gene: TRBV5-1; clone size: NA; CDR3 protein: ASSPDGGPSSYEQY
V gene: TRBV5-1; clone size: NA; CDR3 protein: ASRPQLAGDDNEQF
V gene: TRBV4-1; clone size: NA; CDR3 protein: ASSQVFQRGGEY
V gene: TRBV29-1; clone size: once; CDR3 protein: SAERGLGETQY
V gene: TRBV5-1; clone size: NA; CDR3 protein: ASRQGNGETQY